The rows below give T cell receptor beta chains drawn from one sample of a study of blood T cell repertoires in COVID-19. Sequenced by immunoSEQ multiplex PCR; TCRdb stores in-frame clones only, minus some. Among approximately 250,000 clones listed, under 90% were seen once. The sequencing sample was made of peripheral blood. The receptors come from a human donor in a cohort sampled during active COVID-19. CDR3s include the opening cysteine and the closing phenylalanine or tryptophan. The D gene is left open where the match is weak. Where a row states a size, it is once, few, many or the class of an expanded clone; other rows omit it.

v_call: TRBV7-9
d_call: TRBD2
j_call: TRBJ2-7
clone_size: .
cdr3_aa: CASTPTRLAGEQYF
cdr3_nt: TGTGCCAGCACCCCGACTAGGCTAGCGGGGGAGCAGTACTTC

v_call: TRBV24-1
d_call: TRBD2
j_call: TRBJ2-5
clone_size: .
cdr3_aa: CATSDPSGGGLETQYF
cdr3_nt: TGTGCCACCAGTGATCCGAGCGGGGGTGGCCTAGAGACCCAGTACTTC

v_call: TRBV10-1
d_call: .
j_call: TRBJ2-5
clone_size: .
cdr3_aa: CASSESVGAETQYF
cdr3_nt: TGCGCCAGCAGTGAGTCGGTGGGAGCGGAGACCCAGTACTTC

v_call: TRBV5-1
d_call: TRBD1
j_call: TRBJ2-2
clone_size: .
cdr3_aa: CASKDRVEVTGELFF
cdr3_nt: TGCGCCAGCAAAGACAGGGTAGAGGTTACCGGGGAGCTGTTTTTT

v_call: TRBV2
d_call: TRBD1
j_call: TRBJ1-6
clone_size: .
cdr3_aa: CASSESRTGSSPLHF
cdr3_nt: TGTGCCAGCAGTGAATCCAGGACAGGGTCTTCACCCCTCCACTTT

v_call: TRBV4-1
d_call: .
j_call: TRBJ1-5
clone_size: .
cdr3_aa: CASSQKTGNQPQHF
cdr3_nt: TGCGCCAGCAGCCAAAAAACAGGAAATCAGCCCCAGCATTTT

v_call: TRBV20-1
d_call: TRBD1
j_call: TRBJ1-1
clone_size: .
cdr3_aa: CSASIGTGVSEAFF
cdr3_nt: TGCAGTGCTAGTATCGGGACAGGGGTTAGTGAAGCTTTCTTT

v_call: TRBV15
d_call: .
j_call: TRBJ2-1
clone_size: .
cdr3_aa: CATSTGDYNEQFF
cdr3_nt: TGTGCCACCAGCACGGGGGACTACAATGAGCAGTTCTTC

v_call: TRBV5-1
d_call: TRBD2
j_call: TRBJ2-5
clone_size: few
cdr3_aa: CASSLLGLAYETQYF
cdr3_nt: TGCGCCAGCAGCTTGTTGGGACTAGCGTACGAGACCCAGTACTTC

v_call: TRBV5-1
d_call: TRBD2
j_call: TRBJ2-2
clone_size: .
cdr3_aa: CASSGGLAGMYTGELFF
cdr3_nt: TGCGCCAGCAGCGGGGGACTAGCGGGAATGTACACCGGGGAGCTGTTTTTT

v_call: TRBV5-1
d_call: .
j_call: TRBJ2-7
clone_size: few
cdr3_aa: CASSLDAYEQYF
cdr3_nt: TGCGCCAGCAGCTTGGATGCGTACGAGCAGTACTTC

v_call: TRBV3-1/TRBV3-2
d_call: .
j_call: TRBJ2-2
clone_size: once
cdr3_aa: CASSQVYGELFF
cdr3_nt: TGTGCCAGCAGCCAAGTGTATGGGGAGCTGTTTTTT

v_call: TRBV5-5
d_call: TRBD2
j_call: TRBJ2-3
clone_size: .
cdr3_aa: CASSSSPISSGRGRDTQYF
cdr3_nt: TGTGCCAGCAGCTCCTCCCCTATAAGTAGCGGGAGGGGTCGGGATACGCAGTATTTT

v_call: TRBV19
d_call: TRBD1
j_call: TRBJ1-2
clone_size: once
cdr3_aa: CASTTRGTAPPGYTF
cdr3_nt: TGTGCCAGTACCACTAGGGGGACAGCGCCTCCTGGCTACACCTTC

v_call: TRBV6-6
d_call: TRBD2
j_call: TRBJ2-5
clone_size: .
cdr3_aa: CASSYSRGGVGETQYF
cdr3_nt: TGTGCCAGCAGTTACTCGCGCGGGGGTGTGGGTGAGACCCAGTACTTC

v_call: TRBV6-2/TRBV6-3
d_call: .
j_call: TRBJ2-7
clone_size: .
cdr3_aa: CASSYSGIAYEQYF
cdr3_nt: TGTGCCAGCAGTTACTCGGGCATCGCCTACGAGCAGTACTTC

v_call: TRBV24-1
d_call: .
j_call: TRBJ2-3
clone_size: .
cdr3_aa: CATSDPGMGLGTDTQYF
cdr3_nt: TGTGCCACCAGTGATCCTGGGATGGGACTTGGCACAGATACGCAGTATTTT

v_call: TRBV5-1
d_call: .
j_call: TRBJ2-3
clone_size: .
cdr3_aa: CASSPGTTRSLTDTQYF
cdr3_nt: TGCGCCAGCAGCCCCGGGACAACCCGGTCCCTCACAGATACGCAGTATTTT

v_call: TRBV14
d_call: TRBD1
j_call: TRBJ1-1
clone_size: .
cdr3_aa: CASSLGQVSTEAFF
cdr3_nt: TGTGCCAGCAGCCTCGGACAGGTTTCCACTGAAGCTTTCTTT

v_call: TRBV3-1/TRBV3-2
d_call: .
j_call: TRBJ2-7
clone_size: .
cdr3_aa: CASRDVASPYEQYF
cdr3_nt: TGTGCCAGCAGGGATGTTGCTAGCCCCTACGAGCAGTACTTC

v_call: TRBV1
d_call: .
j_call: TRBJ2-2
clone_size: .
cdr3_aa: CTSSQDRRAGGPTGELFF
cdr3_nt: TGCACCAGCAGCCAAGATCGGCGAGCGGGAGGGCCCACCGGGGAGCTGTTTTTT

v_call: TRBV3-1/TRBV3-2
d_call: .
j_call: TRBJ2-3
clone_size: .
cdr3_aa: CASSQDKQISTDTQYF
cdr3_nt: TGTGCCAGCAGCCAAGATAAACAGATCAGCACAGATACGCAGTATTTT

v_call: TRBV28
d_call: .
j_call: TRBJ2-4
clone_size: .
cdr3_aa: CASSPRKWGRAKNIQYF
cdr3_nt: TGTGCCAGCAGTCCACGCAAGTGGGGCAGAGCCAAAAACATTCAGTACTTC

v_call: TRBV5-8
d_call: TRBD2
j_call: TRBJ2-7
clone_size: .
cdr3_aa: CASSLARGGTYEQYF
cdr3_nt: TGTGCCAGCAGCTTGGCCCGGGGGGGTACCTACGAGCAGTACTTC

v_call: TRBV2
d_call: TRBD2
j_call: TRBJ2-3
clone_size: .
cdr3_aa: CASSERELADTQYF
cdr3_nt: TGTGCCAGCAGCGAGCGGGAGTTGGCAGATACGCAGTATTTT

v_call: TRBV5-6
d_call: TRBD2
j_call: TRBJ2-7
clone_size: once
cdr3_aa: CASSSGTSGRASQYEQYF
cdr3_nt: TGTGCCAGCAGCTCCGGGACTAGCGGGAGGGCCAGTCAGTACGAGCAGTACTTC

v_call: TRBV6-2/TRBV6-3
d_call: .
j_call: TRBJ2-7
clone_size: few
cdr3_aa: CASSATYELYF
cdr3_nt: TGTGCCAGCAGTGCCACCTACGAGCTTTACTTC

v_call: TRBV24-1
d_call: TRBD1
j_call: TRBJ2-3
clone_size: once
cdr3_aa: CATSDFQDRTDTQYF
cdr3_nt: TGTGCCACCAGTGATTTCCAGGACAGGACAGATACGCAGTATTTT

v_call: TRBV5-4
d_call: TRBD1
j_call: TRBJ2-6
clone_size: .
cdr3_aa: CASSRQGSGANVLTF
cdr3_nt: TGTGCCAGCAGCAGACAGGGCTCTGGGGCCAACGTCCTGACTTTC

v_call: TRBV19
d_call: .
j_call: TRBJ2-7
clone_size: .
cdr3_aa: CATRSGVQSHEQYF
cdr3_nt: TGTGCCACCCGGTCGGGGGTCCAGTCCCACGAGCAGTACTTC

v_call: TRBV6-1
d_call: .
j_call: TRBJ2-6
clone_size: .
cdr3_aa: CASSEGLGGAGANVLTF
cdr3_nt: TGTGCCAGCAGTGAAGGGCTTGGAGGTGCTGGGGCCAACGTCCTGACTTTC

v_call: TRBV7-3
d_call: TRBD2
j_call: TRBJ2-1
clone_size: .
cdr3_aa: CASSRKREDFGEQFF
cdr3_nt: TGTGCCAGCAGCCGTAAGCGGGAGGACTTCGGTGAGCAGTTCTTC

v_call: TRBV6-6
d_call: .
j_call: TRBJ1-4
clone_size: .
cdr3_aa: CASSYSAANEKLFF
cdr3_nt: TGTGCCAGCAGTTACTCAGCGGCAAATGAAAAACTGTTTTTT

v_call: TRBV18
d_call: .
j_call: TRBJ2-2
clone_size: few
cdr3_aa: CASSQNPGSGELFF
cdr3_nt: TGTGCCAGCTCACAGAATCCGGGGTCCGGGGAGCTGTTTTTT

v_call: TRBV28
d_call: .
j_call: TRBJ1-1
clone_size: .
cdr3_aa: CASSSGATEAFF
cdr3_nt: TGTGCCAGCAGTTCAGGGGCCACTGAAGCTTTCTTT

v_call: TRBV7-9
d_call: TRBD1
j_call: TRBJ2-5
clone_size: .
cdr3_aa: CASSLPNPDRPQETQYF
cdr3_nt: TGTGCCAGCAGCTTACCCAACCCGGACAGGCCACAAGAGACCCAGTACTTC

v_call: TRBV29-1
d_call: .
j_call: TRBJ1-2
clone_size: few
cdr3_aa: CSVGQNYGYTF
cdr3_nt: TGCAGCGTCGGACAGAACTATGGCTACACCTTC

v_call: TRBV9
d_call: .
j_call: TRBJ2-5
clone_size: .
cdr3_aa: CARTLRSQETQYF
cdr3_nt: TGTGCCAGGACCCTGAGGAGCCAAGAGACCCAGTACTTC

v_call: TRBV7-9
d_call: TRBD1
j_call: TRBJ1-4
clone_size: .
cdr3_aa: CASSRGQGVEKLFF
cdr3_nt: TGTGCCAGCAGCCGGGGACAGGGTGTCGAAAAACTGTTTTTT

v_call: TRBV4-1
d_call: TRBD2
j_call: TRBJ2-1
clone_size: .
cdr3_aa: CASSQDTSGSYNEQFF
cdr3_nt: TGCGCCAGCAGCCAAGACACTAGCGGGAGTTACAATGAGCAGTTCTTC

v_call: TRBV27
d_call: .
j_call: TRBJ1-1
clone_size: .
cdr3_aa: CASSPLLRDSEAFF
cdr3_nt: TGTGCCAGCAGTCCCCTCCTGCGGGATAGTGAAGCTTTCTTT

v_call: TRBV20-1
d_call: .
j_call: TRBJ1-1
clone_size: .
cdr3_aa: CSASISVWAENTEAFF
cdr3_nt: TGCAGTGCTAGTATTTCCGTGTGGGCCGAAAACACTGAAGCTTTCTTT

v_call: TRBV10-3
d_call: TRBD1
j_call: TRBJ1-2
clone_size: .
cdr3_aa: CAISGDRSNYGYTF
cdr3_nt: TGTGCCATCAGTGGGGACAGATCTAACTATGGCTACACCTTC

v_call: TRBV12-3/TRBV12-4
d_call: .
j_call: TRBJ2-5
clone_size: .
cdr3_aa: CASSYRRQETQYF
cdr3_nt: TGTGCCAGCAGTTACAGGCGTCAAGAGACCCAGTACTTC

v_call: TRBV7-9
d_call: .
j_call: TRBJ1-3
clone_size: few
cdr3_aa: CASSQGALLSGNTIYF
cdr3_nt: TGTGCCAGCAGCCAAGGGGCCTTACTTTCTGGAAACACCATATATTTT

v_call: TRBV7-6
d_call: .
j_call: TRBJ2-7
clone_size: once
cdr3_aa: CASSLAGGGSYEQYF
cdr3_nt: TGTGCCAGCAGCTTAGCAGGGGGGGGCTCCTACGAGCAGTACTTC

v_call: TRBV3-1/TRBV3-2
d_call: .
j_call: TRBJ1-1
clone_size: .
cdr3_aa: CASHGGNTEAFF
cdr3_nt: TGTGCCAGCCACGGGGGGAACACTGAAGCTTTCTTT

v_call: TRBV3-1/TRBV3-2
d_call: .
j_call: TRBJ1-2
clone_size: .
cdr3_aa: CASTKTTGSYGYTF
cdr3_nt: TGTGCCAGCACCAAAACAACAGGGAGTTATGGCTACACCTTC

v_call: TRBV20-1
d_call: TRBD1
j_call: TRBJ1-5
clone_size: .
cdr3_aa: CSASKQGGQPQHF
cdr3_nt: TGCAGTGCTAGTAAACAGGGGGGTCAGCCCCAGCATTTT

v_call: TRBV19
d_call: .
j_call: TRBJ1-1
clone_size: .
cdr3_aa: CASSMWPEAFF
cdr3_nt: TGTGCCAGTAGTATGTGGCCTGAAGCTTTCTTT